This TCR beta chain was captured in a study of blood T cell repertoires in COVID-19. Whole-study context: The samples span acute and convalescent COVID-19 from the United States, Italy and Spain. T cells, B-cell-depleted T cells, or PBMCs supplied cDNA or gDNA.

Patients from Seattle were sampled longitudinally, starting during active infection. Under the authors' procedure: By means of reference gene primer amplification, nucleated cell counts were estimated. Libraries were prepared by immunoSEQ multiplex PCR; TCRdb keeps only in-frame clonotypes and omits some of them. V and J calls plus clone size are reproduced from that table; the DNA served to infer D and trimming. The repertoire consists of approximately 250,000 clones, with 70% to 90% occurring once and the leading ten covering approximately 5.1%. V was pared by 3 bases and J by 5 bases, with 13 bases between. The CDR3 contains 13 residues. The germline CDR1 and CDR2 sequences are DFQATT and SNEGSKA (reference sequence).

The V call is TRBV20-1, the J call TRBJ1-1; D remains unclear. The source of this sequence is a man between 50 and 59 years old with COVID-19, enrolled during active disease. Sequenced input: peripheral blood. The CDR3 reads CSASSFRGTEAFF. As DNA, the CDR3 is TGCAGTGCTAGTTCCTTCCGGGGAACTGAAGCTTTCTTT.